A single sample gave rise to the 18 T cell receptor beta chains below, sequenced in a study of T cell responses to AZD1222 COVID-19 vaccine. Using immunoSEQ multiplex PCR, the repertoire was profiled, and TCRdb retains in-frame clones only, with some absent. The sample has 150,000 to 200,000 clones; roughly 92% are singletons. The specimen comprised peripheral blood, sampled 28 days after the second AZD1222 dose. These receptor sequences come from an adult who received the AZD1222 COVID-19 vaccine.

This chain links TRBV9 with TRBJ2-3; 11 bases align to TRBD2. J lost 6 bases, V lost 0 bases, and 9 bases had no gene match. The CDR3 length is 17 residues. From germline, CDR1 is SGDLS and CDR2 YYNGEE. This chain's CDR3 is CASSVGGSGGAGDTQYF. The CDR3 region has the DNA TGTGCCAGCAGCGTAGGTGGTAGCGGGGGGGCCGGGGATACGCAGTATTTT. The entire variable domain, with the rest obtained from reference TRBV9 and TRBJ2-3, is as follows: DSGVTQTPKHLITATGQRVTLRCSPRSGDLSVYWYQQSLDQGLQFLIQYYNGEERAKGNILERFSAQQFPDLHSELNLSSLELGDSALYFCASSVGGSGGAGDTQYFGPGTRLTVL.

There are a few counts of this clone. V and J are TRBV19 and TRBJ1-5, with D hard to call. V lost 6 bases to trimming and J lost 7 bases, with 19 bases between them. This CDR3 has 15 residues. The V gene's germline CDR1 is LNHDA and CDR2 SQIVND (reference sequence). The CDR3 reads CASSLPAGQEQPQHF. For the CDR3, the DNA is TGTGCCAGTAGCCTCCCGGCCGGGCAGGAGCAGCCCCAGCATTTT.

The chain is built from TRBV7-7 and TRBJ1-3; D remains unclear. V lost 0 bases and J lost 4, with 10 bases in between. CDR1 is SSHAT, CDR2 FNYEAQ, per germline (reference sequence). The CDR3 contains 15 residues. The CDR3 DNA sequence: TGTGCCAGCAGCTTAGCGCTCGGCCGGGGAAACACCATATATTTT. It specifies CASSLALGRGNTIYF.

This clone has just one count. V gene TRBV6-2 or TRBV6-3 combines with J gene TRBJ2-1, with D uncertain. Between the trimmed V and J ends, which lost 2 bases and 10 bases, there was a span of 12 bases. The CDR3 has 13 amino acids. Germline V gives CDR1 MNHEY, CDR2 SVGEGT. The CDR3 sequence: CASSYAANTEQFF. In DNA, the CDR3 is TGTGCCAGCAGTTACGCGGCCAACACCGAGCAGTTCTTC.

V gene TRBV29-1 combines with J gene TRBJ1-1, with TRBD1 matching 9 bases. Germline CDR1 and CDR2: SQVTM and ANQGSEA. CDR3 length: 14 residues. Trimming cost V 2 bases and J 4 bases; bases outside gene matches: 5. The CDR3 region has the DNA TGCAGCGTTGAAAGGGACAGGGCGAGCACTGAAGCTTTCTTT. Its translation is CSVERDRASTEAFF.

CDR3 in amino acids: CATRYRDRERGYTF. In nucleotides, the CDR3 is TGTGCCACAAGATACCGGGACAGGGAGCGTGGCTACACCTTC. The rearrangement joins TRBV6-5 to TRBJ1-2; 9 bases are a match to TRBD1. The CDR3 totals 14 residues. The V gene's germline CDR1 is MNHEY and CDR2 SVGAGI. J was trimmed by 7 bases and V by 10 bases; bases with no gene match: 13.

V gene TRBV7-8 combines with J gene TRBJ2-7; 8 positions match TRBD1. The CDR3 runs to 15 residues. V gave up 5 bases and J gave up 0 bases; unmatched junction bases: 6. Germline CDR1 reads SGHVS; CDR2 reads FQNEAQ. The DNA for the CDR3 is TGTGCCAGCAGCCTGGGACAGGCGAGCTCCTACGAGCAGTACTTC. Its translation: CASSLGQASSYEQYF.

The chain joins TRBV2 to TRBJ1-5; D unresolved. V was clipped by 2 bases and J by 3 bases, with 8 bases between them. CDR1 SNHLY and CDR2 FYNNEI come from the germline V gene. The CDR3 contains 14 residues. The CDR3 protein is CASSEYGNNQPQHF. The CDR3 bases are TGTGCCAGCAGTGAATACGGAAACAATCAGCCCCAGCATTTT.

The chain has TRBV5-6 and TRBJ2-2, with unresolved D. Germline CDR1 reads SGHDT; CDR2 reads YYEEEE. V lost 2 bases, J lost 13 bases, and 18 bases lay in between. The CDR3 spans 14 residues. The CDR3 DNA reads TGTGCCAGCAGCTTTAGGTGGTTGAAGGACGGGCTGTTTTTT. This sequence encodes CASSFRWLKDGLFF.

This chain joins TRBV14 and TRBJ1-2, with 9 bases that match TRBD1. The CDR3 has 17 residues. Germline lookup yields CDR1 SGHDN and CDR2 FVKESK. The V and J ends lost 1 base and 6 bases, in that order; junction bases with no gene match: 12. As DNA, the CDR3 is TGTGCCAGCAGCCAAGTACACCGGGACAGGGTTTCAAATGGCTACACCTTC. Its protein is CASSQVHRDRVSNGYTF.

The chain couples TRBV27 to TRBJ1-2; 8 bases agree with TRBD1. Germline assignment: CDR1 MNHEY and CDR2 SMNVEV (reference sequence). V was clipped by 8 bases and J by 8 bases; unmatched bases: 4. This CDR3 contains 11 residues. The CDR3 loop is CASGQGGGYTF. CDR3 nucleotides: TGTGCCAGCGGACAGGGAGGCGGCTACACCTTC.

The gene calls are TRBV5-6 and TRBJ2-1, with D perhaps TRBD2 (5 bases). Trimming cost V 1 base and J 7 bases, with 15 bases left between them. CDR3 length: 15 residues. Germline CDR1 SGHDT, CDR2 YYEEEE. The DNA for the CDR3 is TGTGCCAGCAGCTTGTTAGGACGGGGTGGTAATGAGCAGTTCTTC. It codes for CASSLLGRGGNEQFF. The whole variable domain, remainder taken from reference TRBV5-6 and TRBJ2-1, is DAGVTQSPTHLIKTRGQQVTLRCSPKSGHDTVSWYQQALGQGPQFIFQYYEEEERQRGNFPDRFSGHQFPNYSSELNVNALLLGDSALYLCASSLLGRGGNEQFFGPGTRLTVL.

The rearrangement links TRBV18 to TRBJ1-4; 11 positions agree with TRBD1. V lost 4 bases and J lost 5; bases outside the gene matches: 3. This CDR3 region has 15 residues. Germline loops: CDR1 KGHSH, CDR2 LQKENI. The CDR3 spells CASSLRTGGNEKLFF. CDR3 DNA: TGTGCCAGCTCACTACGGACAGGGGGCAATGAAAAACTGTTTTTT.

The chain uses TRBV29-1 and TRBJ1-5; tentative D call: TRBD1 (6 bases). This CDR3 contains 12 residues. Trimming removed 7 bases at V and 5 bases at J, with 12 bases between. In germline, CDR1 is SQVTM, CDR2 ANQGSEA. In DNA, the CDR3 is TGCAGCGCATCCGGGGGCGATCAGCCCCAGCATTTT. Protein product: CSASGGDQPQHF.

The sample holds one count of this clone. The chain employs TRBV29-1 and TRBJ1-2; D is ambiguous. This CDR3 contains 12 residues. Germline CDR1 and CDR2: SQVTM and ANQGSEA. V lost 1 base and J 8 bases, leaving 11 bases between the germline ends. The CDR3 coding sequence is TGCAGCGTTGAAGTCCGGGGTAGAGGCTACACCTTC. Translation gives CSVEVRGRGYTF.

The chain combines TRBV2 with TRBJ2-5, with D possibly matching TRBD2 (5 bases). The CDR3 is 12 residues long. The germline V gene has CDR1 SNHLY and CDR2 FYNNEI. The V and J ends lost 7 bases and 5 bases respectively, with 11 bases between them. Written as DNA, the CDR3 is TGTGCCAGCACGGCGGGTGGCGAGACCCAGTACTTC. It specifies CASTAGGETQYF.

The V and J genes are TRBV12-3 or TRBV12-4 and TRBJ2-5; no clear D gene. Trimming took 4 bases from V and 4 from J, leaving 7 bases between them. The CDR3 sequence is 12 residues long. CDR3 amino acids: CASSWNGETQYF. In DNA, the CDR3 is TGTGCCAGCAGTTGGAACGGAGAGACCCAGTACTTC.

The chain has TRBV4-1 and TRBJ1-1; D unresolved. The CDR3 runs to 14 residues. CDR1 is MGHRA, CDR2 YSYEKL, per germline. Deletions cut 4 bases from V and 1 base from J, with 10 bases between. The CDR3 DNA reads as TGCGCCAGCAGCCTTCGGGCCTGGAACACTGAAGCTTTCTTT. Translating gives CASSLRAWNTEAFF.